One and the same sample provided the 10 T cell receptor beta chains below, sequenced in a study of blood T cell repertoires in COVID-19. Sequencing was performed with immunoSEQ multiplex PCR; in TCRdb, only in-frame clones are kept and a portion is missing. The table lists about 86,000 clones, approximately 90% of them singletons. Sequencing was done on a sample of PBMCs or T cells enriched from blood (not recorded which). The receptors come from a woman aged 45-65 years with acute COVID-19.

V gene TRBV7-2 combines with J gene TRBJ2-7; 10 nucleotides match TRBD2. This CDR3 contains 14 residues. Germline V CDR1 and CDR2: SGHTA, FQGNSA. The V gene end was trimmed by 5 bases and the J gene end by 4 bases; junction bases not matched to a gene: 5. The DNA of the CDR3 is TGTGCCAGCAGCACAACTAGCGGGATTTACGAGCAGTACTTC. This encodes CASSTTSGIYEQYF.

Here the CDR3 reads CASSQGWGPVSYEQYF. The CDR3 nucleotides read TGTGCCAGCAGTCAGGGGTGGGGGCCAGTTTCCTACGAGCAGTACTTC. The rearrangement uses TRBV11-3 and TRBJ2-7; D perhaps matches TRBD1 (6 bases). Germline lookup yields CDR1 SGHNT and CDR2 YENEEA. Trimming shortened V by 6 bases and J by 1 base, and 19 bases separated the two germline ends. CDR3 length: 16 residues.

The chain links TRBV11-2 to TRBJ1-1, with D perhaps TRBD1 (5 bases). Germline V gene sequence: CDR1 SGHAT, CDR2 FQNNGV. The CDR3 contains 14 residues. V dropped 7 bases and J dropped 1 base, with 13 bases sitting between them. This CDR3 reads CASTLGLQNTEAFF. The CDR3 DNA reads TGTGCCAGCACCCTGGGACTGCAGAACACTGAAGCTTTCTTT.

The gene calls are TRBV20-1 and TRBJ2-2, with 10 positions matching TRBD1. V lost 3 bases to trimming and J lost 5 bases; unmatched junction nucleotides: 9. This CDR3 comprises 16 residues. CDR1 DFQATT and CDR2 SNEGSKA come from the germline V gene (reference sequence). CDR3 nucleotides: TGCAGTGCTAGTAGGACAGGGGGTGTCCGAACCGGGGAGCTGTTTTTT. Translating gives CSASRTGGVRTGELFF.

A single count supports this clone. The rearrangement uses TRBV10-3 and TRBJ2-5; D gene unclear. Germline CDR1 reads ENHRY; CDR2 reads SYGVKD. There are 13 residues in the CDR3. Trimming removed 2 bases from V and 5 bases from J, with 9 bases in between. CDR3: CAISEVLEETQYF. As DNA, the CDR3 is TGTGCCATCAGTGAGGTCCTAGAGGAGACCCAGTACTTC.

This clone occurred a few times. V usage is TRBV25-1 and J usage is TRBJ1-1; D unresolved. The CDR3 covers 14 residues. Germline CDR1 reads MGHDK; CDR2 reads SYGVNS. Trimming pared 2 bases from V and 3 bases from J, leaving 10 bases between. The CDR3 DNA reads TGTGCCAGCAGTGAAGGAGGGAAGCACACTGAAGCTTTCTTT. Residues: CASSEGGKHTEAFF.

V and J are TRBV6-4 and TRBJ1-1; unclear D gene. The CDR3 length is 14 residues. From germline, CDR1 is MRHNA and CDR2 SNTAGT. V dropped 0 bases and J dropped 6 bases, with 11 bases sitting between them. The CDR3 spells CASSDSRRGSEAFF. The CDR3 DNA reads as TGTGCCAGCAGTGACTCGAGGCGTGGTTCTGAAGCTTTCTTT.

This chain joins TRBV9 and TRBJ1-2; D unclear. The V end lost 7 bases, the J end lost 0 bases, and 16 bases lay between the germline ends. The germline V gene has CDR1 SGDLS and CDR2 YYNGEE. This CDR3 spans 15 amino acids. The chain's CDR3 is CASFMEGETNYGYTF. The DNA for the CDR3 is TGTGCCAGCTTCATGGAGGGAGAGACTAACTATGGCTACACCTTC. The variable domain in full, completed from reference TRBV9 and TRBJ1-2, reads DSGVTQTPKHLITATGQRVTLRCSPRSGDLSVYWYQQSLDQGLQFLIQYYNGEERAKGNILERFSAQQFPDLHSELNLSSLELGDSALYFCASFMEGETNYGYTFGSGTRLTVV.

This sequence joins TRBV5-1 and TRBJ2-7, with D perhaps matching TRBD1 (6 bases). Trimming took 6 bases from V and 0 from J, leaving 10 bases between them. Germline V gives CDR1 SGHRS, CDR2 YFSETQ. The CDR3 covers 13 residues. The CDR3 sequence: CASNDRISYEQYF. CDR3 bases: TGCGCCAGCAACGACAGGATCTCCTACGAGCAGTACTTC.

The V and J genes are TRBV5-1 and TRBJ1-1; D remains unclear. The CDR3 has 16 amino acids. V shed 1 base and J shed 0 bases, with 13 bases lying between them. CDR1 SGHRS and CDR2 YFSETQ come from the germline V gene. In nucleotides, the CDR3 is TGCGCCAGCAGCTTGTCCCTCAGATTTGTGAACACTGAAGCTTTCTTT. Its translation: CASSLSLRFVNTEAFF.